This is a list of T cell receptor beta chains from one sample in a study of blood T cell repertoires in COVID-19. Profiled with immunoSEQ multiplex PCR; TCRdb holds only in-frame clones, not every one. This sample has 90,000 to 100,000 clones, with roughly 80% found just once. The sample consisted of peripheral blood. The source is a man in his sixties with acute or convalescent COVID-19. Each CDR3 is given with its conserved first and last residue. D genes are given only for firm matches. Expanded clones get a size class; other rows say once, few or many, or leave the size out.

j_call d_call v_call clone_size cdr3_nt cdr3_aa
TRBJ2-5 NA TRBV29-1 NA TGCAGCGCTGCAGGGTCGGTGGGAGAGACCCAGTACTTC CSAAGSVGETQYF
TRBJ1-6 TRBD1 TRBV16 NA TGTGCCAGCAGCCATCGGCGCGAGACAGGGGGCCGGACACCCCTCCACTTT CASSHRRETGGRTPLHF
TRBJ2-3 NA TRBV4-3 NA TGCGCCAGCAGCCGAGATACTAGCACAGATACGCAGTATTTT CASSRDTSTDTQYF
TRBJ2-7 TRBD1 TRBV27 NA TGTGCCAGCAGTTTTGGGACAGCATCCTACGAGCAGTACTTC CASSFGTASYEQYF
TRBJ2-3 TRBD1 TRBV7-3 NA TGTGCCAGCAGCTTACTCCGGACAGGGACAAGCACAGATACGCAGTATTTT CASSLLRTGTSTDTQYF
TRBJ2-7 TRBD2 TRBV5-5 NA TGTGCCAGCAGCTTGACGGGAGCGGGAGGTGGCGAGCAGTACTTC CASSLTGAGGGEQYF
TRBJ2-2 NA TRBV11-2 NA TGTGCCAGCAGCTTATCACAGGGAGTTGGGACCGGGGAGCTGTTTTTT CASSLSQGVGTGELFF
TRBJ1-2 NA TRBV27 NA TGTGCCAGCAAAAGGACACGGGGGTGGAACTATGGCTACACCTTC CASKRTRGWNYGYTF
TRBJ1-6 TRBD1 TRBV28 NA TGTGCCAGCATCATACAGGGGGCGAATTCACCCCTCCACTTT CASIIQGANSPLHF
TRBJ2-5 TRBD1 TRBV7-9 NA TGTGCCAGCAGGTCACGGGACAGGGGGCTCCCGGGGGAGACCCAGTACTTC CASRSRDRGLPGETQYF
TRBJ2-5 NA TRBV29-1 NA TGCAGCGTTGACGAGCCCCAAAGTACGAGAGAGACCCAGTACTTC CSVDEPQSTRETQYF
TRBJ2-5 TRBD2 TRBV11-2 NA TGTGCCAGCAGCTTAGATCGGGGGGGAGAGACCCAGTACTTC CASSLDRGGETQYF
TRBJ1-2 TRBD1 TRBV3-1/TRBV3-2 once TGTGCCAGCAGCCTATATTTGACAGGGGGCACTAACTATGGCTACACCTTC CASSLYLTGGTNYGYTF
TRBJ2-2 TRBD1 TRBV5-1 few TGCGCCAGCAGCAGGACAGGTCTTAGCGCCGGGGAGCTGTTTTTT CASSRTGLSAGELFF
TRBJ1-6 NA TRBV18 NA TGTGCCAGCTCTCCTCGGACAGTGCCTAATTCACCCCTCCACTTT CASSPRTVPNSPLHF
TRBJ1-3 NA TRBV7-9 few TGTGCCAGCAGCTTAGTATCGCCCGAGTCGATTGGAAACACCATATATTTT CASSLVSPESIGNTIYF
TRBJ1-6 NA TRBV25-1 NA TGTGCCAGCAGTCAGTCTGTTTATAATTCACCCCTCCACTTT CASSQSVYNSPLHF
TRBJ1-4 NA TRBV5-1 NA TGCGCCAGCAGCCTCATCAGGGCTACTAATGAAAAACTGTTTTTT CASSLIRATNEKLFF
TRBJ1-5 TRBD1 TRBV10-2 NA TGCGCCAGCAGTGAGTCCGTTCACAGGGGTGGTCAGCCCCAGCATTTT CASSESVHRGGQPQHF
TRBJ2-3 TRBD1 TRBV11-3 NA TGTGCCAGCAGCTTCTCCGGGACAGGGGGAGATACGCAGTATTTT CASSFSGTGGDTQYF
TRBJ2-5 NA TRBV5-5 NA TGTGCCAGCAGCTCGGGGGAACTTGTCGCAGAGACCCAGTACTTC CASSSGELVAETQYF
TRBJ1-1 NA TRBV5-5 NA TGTGCCAGCAGCATGACGGGGATGAACACTGAAGCTTTCTTT CASSMTGMNTEAFF
TRBJ2-1 TRBD2 TRBV11-2 NA TGTGCCAGCAGCTTAGCAGGCGGGGGGGGCAGGGGTGAGCAGTTCTTC CASSLAGGGGRGEQFF
TRBJ1-1 NA TRBV7-9 NA TGTGCCAGCAGCTCCAACTTCGGTTTCACTGAAGCTTTCTTT CASSSNFGFTEAFF
TRBJ2-3 TRBD2 TRBV4-2 NA TGTGCCAGCAGCCCCTACGGACTAGCGGGAGAGTCAGATACGCAGTATTTT CASSPYGLAGESDTQYF
TRBJ2-5 NA TRBV7-9 NA TGTGCCAGCAGCTTAAACGGGGAAGAGACCCAGTACTTC CASSLNGEETQYF
TRBJ2-1 NA TRBV7-9 NA TGTGCCAGCAGCTTAGGCAGGGAATACAATGAGCAGTTCTTC CASSLGREYNEQFF
TRBJ1-3 NA TRBV7-2 NA TGTGCCAGCAGCTTCTACGGGGAGGGCTCTGGAAACACCATATATTTT CASSFYGEGSGNTIYF
TRBJ1-5 NA TRBV5-5 NA TGTGCCAGCAGCTTGGGTCCAGGGGCCCCAAGCGCCCAGCCCCAGCATTTT CASSLGPGAPSAQPQHF
TRBJ1-6 NA TRBV4-2 NA TGTGCCAGCAGCCAAGATATTGTCAATTCACCCCTCCACTTT CASSQDIVNSPLHF
TRBJ2-1 TRBD2 TRBV6-4 many TGTGCCAGCAGTATAACTAGCGGGAGGGCAAATGAGCAGTTCTTC CASSITSGRANEQFF
TRBJ1-1 TRBD1 TRBV6-5 NA TGTGCCATTCGACAGGGGATGAACACTGAAGCTTTCTTT CAIRQGMNTEAFF
TRBJ2-7 TRBD1 TRBV6-5 NA TGTGCCAGCAGTACCGCGGGACAGGGGGCCTACGAGCAGTACTTC CASSTAGQGAYEQYF
TRBJ2-5 NA TRBV6-6 NA TGTGCCAGCAGTTACCCGGTTTTCCGACAAGAGACCCAGTACTTC CASSYPVFRQETQYF
TRBJ2-3 TRBD2 TRBV9 NA TGTGCCAGCAGCGTAGGACTAGCGAGAGGGGATGGCACAGATACGCAGTATTTT CASSVGLARGDGTDTQYF
TRBJ2-7 TRBD1 TRBV29-1 few TGCAGCATTCTCGGACAGGGCTACGAGCAGTACTTC CSILGQGYEQYF
TRBJ2-3 TRBD1 TRBV10-3 NA TGTGCCATCAAGGCAGGGGGTCCAGATACGCAGTATTTT CAIKAGGPDTQYF
TRBJ2-7 TRBD2 TRBV28 NA TGTGCCAGCAGTTTACGAGGACTAGCGGGATCAACCTACGAGCAGTACTTC CASSLRGLAGSTYEQYF
TRBJ2-1 NA TRBV19 NA TGTGCCAGTAGGAGGAACCTGAACAATGAGCAGTTCTTC CASRRNLNNEQFF
TRBJ2-3 NA TRBV5-6 NA TGTGCCAGCAGCACGGGACACCTCATTAGCACAGATACGCAGTATTTT CASSTGHLISTDTQYF
TRBJ2-1 TRBD2 TRBV19 NA TGTGCCAGTAGTATCGGCGGGGGGAACTACAATGAGCAGTTCTTC CASSIGGGNYNEQFF
TRBJ2-2 TRBD1 TRBV14 NA TGTGCCAGCAGCCAATCCGGGACAGGGATGGTCGGGGAGCTGTTTTTT CASSQSGTGMVGELFF
TRBJ2-2 NA TRBV5-1 NA TGCGCCAGCAGCTTGTTAATCACTGGCCAGGGGACCACCGGGGAGCTGTTTTTT CASSLLITGQGTTGELFF
TRBJ1-1 NA TRBV2 NA TGTGCCACCCTCTCGGACAGTTTGAACACTGAAGCTTTCTTT CATLSDSLNTEAFF
TRBJ2-3 NA TRBV27 NA TGTGCCAGCAGTTTACTCGGGGAAACGCAGTATTTT CASSLLGETQYF
TRBJ2-1 TRBD2 TRBV27 once TGTGCCAGCAGTTTATTCGCCCCCCGGAGCGGGAGGACGAATGAGCAGTTCTTC CASSLFAPRSGRTNEQFF
TRBJ2-7 TRBD2 TRBV5-4 NA TGTGCCAGCAGCCCCGGGACTAGCGGGTTCTACGAGCAGTACTTC CASSPGTSGFYEQYF
TRBJ1-5 NA TRBV27 NA TGTGCCAGCAGTCCGACAGACCTTAGCAATCAGCCCCAGCATTTT CASSPTDLSNQPQHF
TRBJ2-2 NA TRBV7-7 NA TGTGCTAGCAGCCTACGGACAGAGGGGACCGGGGAGCTGTTTTTT CASSLRTEGTGELFF
TRBJ2-7 NA TRBV7-8 NA TGTGCCAGCAGCTTATTACTTTCCTACGAGCAGTACTTC CASSLLLSYEQYF
TRBJ2-7 NA TRBV7-2 NA TGTGCCAGCAGCTTAGTTGCAGGGAACTACGAGCAGTACTTC CASSLVAGNYEQYF
TRBJ1-1 NA TRBV21-1 NA TGTGCCAGCAGCAAAGCGTCAGGTCCACCATTTCGGAACACTGAAGCTTTCTTT CASSKASGPPFRNTEAFF
TRBJ2-2 NA TRBV27 NA TGTGCCAGCAGTTTAAACCCCAGCGTTTTCTTTAACACCGGGGAGCTGTTTTTT CASSLNPSVFFNTGELFF
TRBJ1-2 TRBD1 TRBV13 NA TGTGCCAGCAGCTCCGAGAGAGGGGGCGCTAACACCTTC CASSSERGGANTF
TRBJ1-3 NA TRBV5-1 NA TGCGCCAGCAGAGAATCAATCGGGTCGGGTACTTTCTCTGGAAACACCATATATTTT CASRESIGSGTFSGNTIYF
TRBJ2-1 NA TRBV7-3 NA TGTGCCAGCAGCTTGCAGGGGGGCACCTACAATGAGCAGTTCTTC CASSLQGGTYNEQFF
TRBJ1-3 NA TRBV3-1/TRBV3-2 few TGTGCCAGCAGCCAAGAATCGGGCCAGGGAAACGGAAACACCATATATTTT CASSQESGQGNGNTIYF
TRBJ2-7 NA TRBV6-1 NA TGTGCCAGCAGTGAACCCCGGATAGCGGTGACCTACGAGCAGTACTTC CASSEPRIAVTYEQYF
TRBJ2-1 TRBD2 TRBV2 NA TGTGCCAGCAGTGGAGGGACTAGGACCTACAATGAGCAGTTCTTC CASSGGTRTYNEQFF